This paragraph covers one TCR beta chain sequence. The germline CDR1 and CDR2 sequences are SNHLY and FYNNEI. The CDR3 has 15 residues. Trimming shortened V by 6 bases and J by 1 base, and 13 bases separated the two germline ends. TCR beta CDR3 sequences were amplified from RNA transcripts. The HTBI primer set was used in a first-round RT-PCR of the TCR CDR3. TCRdb independently ran MiXCR on the multiplex PCR reads; one entry per CDR3 protein. The table shows a few hundred thousand distinct CDR3 sequences, with more than 45% occurring only once. This specimen belongs to a study of T cells in Graves' hyperthyroidism and ophthalmopathy.

The chain joins TRBV2 to TRBJ1-5; D unresolved. The sequence derives from a young woman with Graves' hyperthyroidism. Input material: peripheral blood or thyroid tissue (not recorded which). The CDR3 sequence is CASSRRGESNQPQHF. The CDR3, as DNA: TGTGCCAGCAGCCGTCGGGGAGAGAGCAATCAGCCCCAGCATTTT. Combining the CDR3 with reference TRBV2 and TRBJ1-5 gives the whole variable domain EPEVTQTPSHQVTQMGQEVILRCVPISNHLYFYWYRQILGQKVEFLVSFYNNEISEKSEIFDDQFSVERPDGSNFTLKIRSTKLEDSAMYFCASSRRGESNQPQHFGDGTRLSIL.